This T cell receptor beta chain was identified during a study of graft-versus-host responses after intestinal transplantation. This CDR3 has 16 residues. Measured with immunoSEQ multiplex PCR; TCRdb has only the in-frame clones, and not every one. The sample has 90,000 to 100,000 clones; 86% are singletons. This rearrangement joins TRBV21-1 to TRBJ1-2. TRBV21-1 is a known pseudogene. The sequence derives from a human patient who received an intestinal transplant, so some T cells may come from the graft donor. This specimen consisted of PBMCs, obtained 255 days after intestinal transplant. CDR3 sequence reads: CASSPQRGSGGYGYTF. In nucleotides, the CDR3 is TGTGCCAGCAGCCCTCAAAGAGGGTCGGGGGGCTATGGCTACACCTTC.